The entry below gives a single T cell receptor beta chain sequence along with its context. These data belong to a study of blood T cell repertoires in COVID-19. As for the study in general: PBMCs, B-cell-depleted T cells, or T cells were the source of the cDNA or gDNA that made up the material.

Method: immunoSEQ multiplex PCR; TCRdb's copy keeps in-frame clones and lacks some. The repertoire holds about 280,000 clones, nearly 90% seen once, with about 8.6% in the top ten. Germline loops: CDR1 SGHAT, CDR2 FQNNGV. The CDR3 is made up of 14 amino acids. V lost 4 bases, J lost 2 bases, and 4 bases stayed unmatched. Sequenced: peripheral blood. The rearrangement uses TRBV11-2 and TRBJ2-5, with 7 nucleotides matching TRBD2. The clonotype originates from a man aged 18 to 29 with active or convalescent COVID-19. The CDR3 loop reads CASSSSGLQETQYF. CDR3 in DNA: TGTGCCAGCAGCTCGTCGGGACTACAAGAGACCCAGTACTTC.